These 17 T cell receptor beta chains were all obtained from the same sample, sequenced in a study of cytomegalovirus exposure and HLA in healthy donors. The PCR ran on 60 Vbeta and 13 Jbeta primers. Profiled with immunoSEQ multiplex PCR; TCRdb holds only in-frame clones, not every one. The sample totals tens of thousands of clones. The sample taken for sequencing was PBMCs. These receptors originate from a man aged 45-65 years in good health and CMV-seropositive.

The CDR3 region is CASRREGINYGYTF. DNA of the CDR3: TGTGCCAGCCGTCGGGAGGGGATCAACTATGGCTACACCTTC. This sequence joins TRBV11-2 and TRBJ1-2; D is perhaps TRBD1 (5 bases). The length of the CDR3 is 14 residues. Germline assignment: CDR1 SGHAT and CDR2 FQNNGV. Trimming pared 8 bases from V and 2 bases from J, leaving 15 bases between.

This chain uses TRBV30 with TRBJ2-5; 12 nucleotides agree with TRBD2. The CDR3 contains 16 residues. Germline CDR1 is GTSNPN and CDR2 is SVGIG (reference sequence). V shed 1 base, J shed 3 bases, and the junction held 6 bases outside the gene matches. Here the CDR3 DNA reads TGTGCCTGGAGTGACCCCCGGACTAGCGGGAAAGAGACCCAGTACTTC. As protein: CAWSDPRTSGKETQYF. Drawing the rest from reference TRBV30 and TRBJ2-5, the complete variable domain is SQTIHQWPATLVQPVGSPLSLECTVEGTSNPNLYWYRQAAGRGLQLLFYSVGIGQISSEVPQNLSASRPQDRQFILSSKKLLLSDSGFYLCAWSDPRTSGKETQYFGPGTRLLVL.

The chain has TRBV13 and TRBJ2-5, with D possibly matching TRBD2 (5 bases). Looked up from germline, CDR1 is PRHDT and CDR2 is FYEKMQ (reference sequence). V was clipped by 2 bases and J by 5 bases, with 12 bases between them. The CDR3 has 14 amino acids. The CDR3 loop is CASSLSGSGETQYF. The CDR3, as DNA: TGTGCCAGCAGCTTAAGTGGATCGGGGGAGACCCAGTACTTC. Based on the CDR3 plus reference TRBV13 and TRBJ2-5, the full variable domain is AAGVIQSPRHLIKEKRETATLKCYPIPRHDTVYWYQQGPGQDPQFLISFYEKMQSDKGSIPDRFSAQQFSDYHSELNMSSLELGDSALYFCASSLSGSGETQYFGPGTRLLVL.

This chain joins TRBV4-3 and TRBJ2-7; tentative D call: TRBD1 (6 bases). This CDR3 is built from 14 residues. Germline loops: CDR1 LGHNA, CDR2 YSLEER. V dropped 3 bases and J dropped 4 bases, with 13 bases sitting between them. CDR3 DNA: TGCGCCAGCAGCCAGGGACAAGTCGCTTACGAGCAGTACTTC. Residues: CASSQGQVAYEQYF.

The chain carries TRBV4-3 and TRBJ2-7; TRBD1 aligns across 8 bases. Per the germline V gene, CDR1 is LGHNA and CDR2 is YSLEER. J was trimmed by 6 bases and V by 1 base; bases with no gene match: 2. The CDR3 extends over 13 amino acids. CDR3: CASSQATGGEQYF. The CDR3 region has the DNA TGCGCCAGCAGCCAAGCTACAGGGGGCGAGCAGTACTTC.

The chain links TRBV30 to TRBJ1-2; D is uncertain. V lost 6 bases, J lost 7 bases, and 15 bases lay in between. CDR3 size: 12 residues. CDR1 and CDR2 (germline): GTSNPN, SVGIG (reference sequence). The CDR3 protein is CACWSSGSGYTF. The CDR3 DNA sequence: TGTGCCTGCTGGAGCAGTGGCAGTGGCTACACCTTC.

The chain is built from TRBV5-1 and TRBJ2-1; the match to TRBD2 covers 12 bases. V trimming: 2 bases; J trimming: 5 bases; junction bases outside the gene matches: 8. Germline V gives CDR1 SGHRS, CDR2 YFSETQ. This CDR3 comprises 17 residues. The CDR3 DNA reads as TGCGCCAGCAGCTTTGCACTAGCGGGAGGCACTAACAATGAGCAGTTCTTC. This codes for CASSFALAGGTNNEQFF.

This sequence joins TRBV11-3 and TRBJ2-5, with a weak D call TRBD2 (6 bases). CDR1 and CDR2 (germline): SGHNT, YENEEA. The CDR3 length is 15 residues. V was shortened by 2 bases and J by 5 bases, with 15 bases between the two germline ends. CDR3 in amino acids: CASSLRSGSWETQYF. The CDR3 DNA follows: TGTGCCAGCAGCTTACGGTCCGGGAGCTGGGAGACCCAGTACTTC.

The rearrangement links TRBV7-6 to TRBJ2-7; tentative D call: TRBD2 (7 bases). Germline CDR1 SGHVS, CDR2 FNYEAQ. There are 15 residues in the CDR3. Trimming pared 5 bases from V and 6 bases from J, leaving 20 bases between. The CDR3 loop reads CASSPQGGAAIEQYF. DNA for the CDR3: TGTGCCAGCAGCCCTCAAGGGGGGGCAGCTATCGAGCAGTACTTC.

Of note for this clone: No conserved phenylalanine or tryptophan ends this CDR3, so it is likely a read error. The chain has TRBV19 and TRBJ1-2, with TRBD1 matching 8 bases. The CDR3 has 14 residues. The V segment lost 5 bases and the J segment 5 bases; nucleotides outside the gene matches: 7. CDR1 and CDR2 from the germline V gene are LNHDA and SQIVND (reference sequence). The CDR3 region is CASSLTGDRYGYTL. The CDR3 DNA reads as TGTGCCAGTAGTCTGACAGGGGACAGGTATGGCTACACCCTC.

The chain carries TRBV7-2 and TRBJ2-7, with D tentatively TRBD2 (6 bases). V was trimmed by 4 bases and J by 3 bases, leaving 10 bases between them. The CDR3 spans 13 residues. Germline V lookup: CDR1 SGHTA, CDR2 FQGNSA. The CDR3 loop is CASSWGVGYEQYV. The DNA of the CDR3 is TGTGCCAGCAGCTGGGGGGTGGGCTACGAGCAGTACGTC.

The chain is built from TRBV27 and TRBJ2-1; 14 nucleotides match TRBD2. The trim removed 10 bases at V and 7 bases at J, leaving 6 bases unmatched. This CDR3 region has 14 residues. CDR1 and CDR2 (germline): MNHEY, SMNVEV (reference sequence). This CDR3 reads CAIQGTSGRNEQFF. CDR3 coding DNA: TGTGCCATCCAAGGGACTAGCGGGAGAAATGAGCAGTTCTTC.

The CDR3: CASSRDRGNTEAFF. In DNA, the CDR3 is TGTGCCAGCAGTCGAGACAGGGGAAACACTGAAGCTTTCTTT. The V gene is TRBV5-4, the J gene TRBJ1-1, with 8 bases that match TRBD1. The length of the CDR3 is 14 residues. Germline V gene lookup returns CDR1 SGHNT and CDR2 YYREEE (reference sequence). Losses at the gene ends were 5 bases for V and 2 bases for J; bases not matched to a gene: 5.

V and J are TRBV19 and TRBJ2-5; maybe TRBD2 (6 bases). Germline values: CDR1 LNHDA, CDR2 SQIVND (reference sequence). V lost 8 bases to trimming and J lost 5 bases, with 15 bases between them. This CDR3 contains 13 residues. For the CDR3, the DNA is TGTGCCAGTTCTGGGACTGCCCGGGAGACCCAGTACTTC. It specifies CASSGTARETQYF.

This chain joins TRBV29-1 and TRBJ2-5; 10 nucleotides agree with TRBD2. J lost 4 bases, V lost 7 bases, and 3 bases had no gene match. The CDR3 spans 12 residues. Germline V gene lookup returns CDR1 SQVTM and CDR2 ANQGSEA. The CDR3 DNA follows: TGCAGCGGACGACTAGCGGGAGAGACCCAGTACTTC. Translating gives CSGRLAGETQYF.

V and J are TRBV6-6 and TRBJ1-2, with 8 bases matching TRBD1. This CDR3 has 16 residues. CDR1 and CDR2 (germline): MNHNY, SVGAGI (reference sequence). V was pared by 6 bases and J by 0 bases, with 9 bases of the junction left unmatched. The CDR3 DNA is TGTGCCAGCAGCCAACAGGGGGAGGGCGCTAACTATGGCTACACCTTC. This translates into CASSQQGEGANYGYTF.

The rearrangement uses TRBV30 and TRBJ1-2, with a weak D call TRBD1 (6 bases). CDR1 is GTSNPN and CDR2 is SVGIG in the germline V gene (reference sequence). V was shortened by 2 bases and J by 8 bases, with 12 bases between the two germline ends. CDR3 size: 12 residues. The CDR3 DNA follows: TGTGCCTGGAGTAGGGGGTTGGAGGGCTACACCTTC. It yields the protein CAWSRGLEGYTF.